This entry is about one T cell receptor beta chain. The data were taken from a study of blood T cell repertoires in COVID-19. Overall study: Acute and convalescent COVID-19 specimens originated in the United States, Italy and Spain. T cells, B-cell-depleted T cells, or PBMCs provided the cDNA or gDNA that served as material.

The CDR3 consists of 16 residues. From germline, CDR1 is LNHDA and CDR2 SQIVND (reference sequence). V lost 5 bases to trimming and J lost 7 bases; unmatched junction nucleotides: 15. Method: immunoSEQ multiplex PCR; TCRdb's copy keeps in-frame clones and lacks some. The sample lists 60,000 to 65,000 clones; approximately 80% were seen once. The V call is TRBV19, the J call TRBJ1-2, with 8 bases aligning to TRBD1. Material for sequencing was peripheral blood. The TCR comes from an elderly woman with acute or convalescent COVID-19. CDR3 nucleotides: TGTGCCAGTAGTCCTCGGACAGGGCTCTCCTTGGGTGGCTACACCTTC. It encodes CASSPRTGLSLGGYTF.